These 8 T cell receptor beta chains came from one sample sequenced in a study of cytomegalovirus exposure and HLA in healthy donors. Generated by immunoSEQ multiplex PCR, the TCRdb table keeps only in-frame clones and is missing some. The data show 250,000 to 350,000 clones, approximately 90% seen once. What was sequenced was PBMCs. These receptor sequences come from a woman under 30 in good health and CMV-seronegative.

This clone has just one count. The chain recombines TRBV6-6 with TRBJ2-1; the D is unclear. The germline V and J ends were trimmed by 11 bases and 6 bases, with 11 bases remaining between them. Germline lookup yields CDR1 MNHNY and CDR2 SVGAGI (reference sequence). This CDR3 comprises 11 residues. The chain's CDR3 is CASRSGNEQFF. As DNA, the CDR3 is TGTGCCTCTCGGTCCGGCAATGAGCAGTTCTTC.

The V gene is TRBV5-6, the J gene TRBJ2-2; D perhaps matches TRBD1 (6 bases). Per the germline V gene, CDR1 is SGHDT and CDR2 is YYEEEE. This CDR3 is built from 14 residues. The V end lost 4 bases, the J end lost 2 bases, and 9 bases lay between the germline ends. The CDR3 DNA reads TGTGCCAGCAGCCAGGGGCAAAACACCGGGGAGCTGTTTTTT. Its translation is CASSQGQNTGELFF.

This sequence joins TRBV27 and TRBJ2-1; TRBD2 aligns across 14 bases. Losses at the gene ends were 4 bases for V and 6 bases for J; bases not matched to a gene: 8. Germline V gene lookup returns CDR1 MNHEY and CDR2 SMNVEV (reference sequence). CDR3 length equals 17 residues. CDR3 in DNA: TGTGCCAGCAGTTCGAGGGGGACTAGCGGGAGAAGCAATGAGCAGTTCTTC. Translated, it gives CASSSRGTSGRSNEQFF.

CDR3: CATSRDRDRDAGELFF. CDR3 coding DNA: TGTGCCACCAGCAGAGATCGAGACAGGGATGCTGGGGAGCTGTTTTTT. J is TRBJ2-2 and V is TRBV15, with TRBD1 identical over 7 bases. The V segment lost 0 bases and the J segment 8 bases; nucleotides outside the gene matches: 9. CDR3 length equals 16 residues. Germline V CDR1 and CDR2: LNHNV, YYDKDF (reference sequence).

The chain uses TRBV28 and TRBJ2-7; D might be TRBD2 (6 bases). The germline V and J ends were trimmed by 4 bases and 2 bases, with 9 bases remaining between them. Germline CDR1 reads MDHEN; CDR2 reads SYDVKM. The CDR3 extends over 13 amino acids. CDR3 protein: CASSSLAPYEQYF. The CDR3 DNA sequence: TGTGCCAGCAGTTCCCTAGCGCCCTACGAGCAGTACTTC.

V and J are TRBV19 and TRBJ2-7, with TRBD1 matching 9 bases. The CDR3 loop spans 14 amino acids. Germline values: CDR1 LNHDA, CDR2 SQIVND (reference sequence). The V and J ends lost 2 bases and 2 bases, in that order; junction bases with no gene match: 1. The CDR3 nucleotides read TGTGCCAGTAGTATAACAGGGGGCACCTACGAGCAGTACTTC. As protein: CASSITGGTYEQYF.

The chain combines TRBV28 with TRBJ2-7; D is perhaps TRBD1 (6 bases). CDR3 length: 12 amino acids. Deletions cut 5 bases from V and 6 bases from J, with 11 bases between. The germline V gene encodes CDR1 MDHEN and CDR2 SYDVKM. The CDR3 DNA reads TGTGCCAGCAGTACAGGGTTTGGCGAGCAGTACTTC. Residues: CASSTGFGEQYF.

The CDR3 DNA reads as TGCGCCAGCAAATATAGCGGAGTTAACACAGATACGCAGTATTTT. The encoded protein is CASKYSGVNTDTQYF. The V gene is TRBV5-1, the J gene TRBJ2-3; TRBD2 is a possible D gene (6 bases). The V gene lost 6 bases and the J gene lost 2 bases, with 16 bases spanning the gap. Germline CDR1 and CDR2: SGHRS and YFSETQ. The CDR3 sequence is 15 residues long.